This T cell receptor (beta chain) was captured in a study of T cells after yellow fever vaccination. This clonotype was detected a few times. As TCR cDNA was made by 5'RACE template switching, a universal primer site and UMIs were added. TCRdb reanalysed the 5' RACE reads using MiXCR and keeps one entry per CDR3 protein. The data show 250,000 to 300,000 distinct CDR3 sequences, approximately 10% seen once. The CDR3 has 13 amino acids. Germline V gene sequence: CDR1 SGHVS, CDR2 FNYEAQ. V lost 2 bases and J lost 7, with 9 bases in between. The source of this sequence is a man aged 18 to 29 who received the YFV17D yellow fever vaccine. The sample here was CD4+ T cells sorted from PBMCs, taken 5 days after the yellow fever booster vaccination. The V call is TRBV7-6, the J call TRBJ1-3; D unresolved. This CDR3 reads CASSLFSRNTIYF. CDR3 in DNA: TGTGCCAGCAGCTTATTTTCCCGGAACACCATATATTTT.